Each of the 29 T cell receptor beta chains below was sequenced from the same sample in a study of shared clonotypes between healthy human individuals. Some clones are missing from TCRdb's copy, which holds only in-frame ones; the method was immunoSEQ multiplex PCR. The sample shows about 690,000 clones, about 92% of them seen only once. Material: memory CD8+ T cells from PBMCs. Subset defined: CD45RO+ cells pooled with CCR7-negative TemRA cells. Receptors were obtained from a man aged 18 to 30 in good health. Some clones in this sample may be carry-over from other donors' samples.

DNA of the CDR3: TGTGCCAGCAGCTTTACCCCAGGCGAAGAGACCCAGTACTTC. Translated: CASSFTPGEETQYF. The V gene is TRBV11-2, the J gene TRBJ2-5; unclear D gene. V shed 3 bases and J shed 3 bases, with 11 bases lying between them. The germline CDR1 and CDR2 sequences are SGHAT and FQNNGV. The CDR3 is made up of 14 amino acids.

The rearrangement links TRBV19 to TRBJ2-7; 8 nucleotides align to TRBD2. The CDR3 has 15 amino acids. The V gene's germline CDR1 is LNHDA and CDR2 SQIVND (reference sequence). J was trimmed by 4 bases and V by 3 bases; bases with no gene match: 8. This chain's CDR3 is CASSISGTSSYEQYF. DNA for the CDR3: TGTGCCAGTAGTATCTCAGGGACTAGTTCGTACGAGCAGTACTTC.

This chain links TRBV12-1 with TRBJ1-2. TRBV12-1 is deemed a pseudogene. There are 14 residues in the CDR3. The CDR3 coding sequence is TGTGCCAGCAGCTTGACGCGCGGGCACTATGGCTACACCTTC. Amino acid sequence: CASSLTRGHYGYTF.

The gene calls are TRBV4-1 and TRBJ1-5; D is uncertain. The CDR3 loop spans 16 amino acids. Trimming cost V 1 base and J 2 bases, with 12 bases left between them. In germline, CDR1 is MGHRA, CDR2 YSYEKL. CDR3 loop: CASSQVGGLGNQPQHF. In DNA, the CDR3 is TGCGCCAGCAGCCAAGTGGGAGGGTTGGGCAATCAGCCCCAGCATTTT.

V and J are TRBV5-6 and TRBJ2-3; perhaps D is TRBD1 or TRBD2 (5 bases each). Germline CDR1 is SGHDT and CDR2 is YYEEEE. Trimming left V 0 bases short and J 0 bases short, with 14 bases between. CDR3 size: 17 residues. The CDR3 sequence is CASSLAPWGSSTDTQYF. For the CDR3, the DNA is TGTGCCAGCAGCTTGGCCCCATGGGGGAGTAGCACAGATACGCAGTATTTT.

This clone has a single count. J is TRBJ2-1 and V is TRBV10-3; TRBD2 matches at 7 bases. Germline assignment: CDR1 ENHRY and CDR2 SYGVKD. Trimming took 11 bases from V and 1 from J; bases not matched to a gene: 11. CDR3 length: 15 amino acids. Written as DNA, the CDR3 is TGTGCCGCCCTGGGCGGGAGTGGTTCCTACAATGAGCAGTTCTTC. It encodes CAALGGSGSYNEQFF.

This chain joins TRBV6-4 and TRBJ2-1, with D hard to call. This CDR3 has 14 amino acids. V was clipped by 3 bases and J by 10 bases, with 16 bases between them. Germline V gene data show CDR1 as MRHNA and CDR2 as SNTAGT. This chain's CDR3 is CASSERSGPREQFF. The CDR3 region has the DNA TGTGCCAGCAGTGAGAGGTCCGGCCCCCGGGAGCAGTTCTTC.

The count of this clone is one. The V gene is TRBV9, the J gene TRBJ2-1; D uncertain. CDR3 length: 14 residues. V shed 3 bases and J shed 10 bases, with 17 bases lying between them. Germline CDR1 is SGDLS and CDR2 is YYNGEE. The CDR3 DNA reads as TGTGCCAGCAGCGCCCGGACGAGGCTTGACGAGCAGTTCTTC. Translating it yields CASSARTRLDEQFF.

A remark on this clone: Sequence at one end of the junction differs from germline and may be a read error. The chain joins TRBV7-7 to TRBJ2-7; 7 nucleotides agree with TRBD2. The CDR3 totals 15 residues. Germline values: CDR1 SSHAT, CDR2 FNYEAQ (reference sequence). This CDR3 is CASSSHTTSERIPEF. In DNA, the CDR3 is TGTGCCAGCAGCTCCCACACCACTAGCGAGCGTATACCCGAATTC.

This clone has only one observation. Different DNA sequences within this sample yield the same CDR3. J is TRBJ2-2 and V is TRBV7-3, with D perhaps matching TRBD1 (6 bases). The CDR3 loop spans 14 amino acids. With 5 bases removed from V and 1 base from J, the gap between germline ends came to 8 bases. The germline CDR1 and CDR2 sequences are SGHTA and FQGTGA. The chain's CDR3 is CASSPQGNTGELFF. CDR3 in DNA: TGTGCCAGCAGCCCACAGGGGAACACCGGGGAGCTGTTTTTT.

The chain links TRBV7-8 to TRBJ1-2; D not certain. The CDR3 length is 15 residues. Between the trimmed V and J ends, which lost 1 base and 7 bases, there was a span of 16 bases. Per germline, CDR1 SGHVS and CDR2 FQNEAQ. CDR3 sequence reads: CASSLGGTRTRGYTF. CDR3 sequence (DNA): TGTGCCAGCAGCTTAGGGGGAACGCGTACCCGTGGCTACACCTTC.

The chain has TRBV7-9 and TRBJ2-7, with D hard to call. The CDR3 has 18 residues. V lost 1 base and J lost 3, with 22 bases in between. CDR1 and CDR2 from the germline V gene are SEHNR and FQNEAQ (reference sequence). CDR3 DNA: TGTGCCAGCAGCTTAGAGGTGTGGGCCAAATCGAGAAGCTACGAGCAGTACTTC. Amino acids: CASSLEVWAKSRSYEQYF.

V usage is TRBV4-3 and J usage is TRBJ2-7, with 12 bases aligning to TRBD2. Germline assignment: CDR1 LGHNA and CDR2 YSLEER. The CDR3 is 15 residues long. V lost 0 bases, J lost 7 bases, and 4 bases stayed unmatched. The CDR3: CASSQEASGRGEQYF. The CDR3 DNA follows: TGCGCCAGCAGCCAAGAGGCTAGCGGGAGGGGGGAGCAGTACTTC.

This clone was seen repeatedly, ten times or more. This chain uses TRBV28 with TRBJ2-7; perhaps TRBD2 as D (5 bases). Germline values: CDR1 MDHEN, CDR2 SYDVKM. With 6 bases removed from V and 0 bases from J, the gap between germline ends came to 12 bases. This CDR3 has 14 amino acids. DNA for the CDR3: TGTGCCAGCAGGAGGGTACTGAGCTCCTACGAGCAGTACTTC. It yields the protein CASRRVLSSYEQYF.

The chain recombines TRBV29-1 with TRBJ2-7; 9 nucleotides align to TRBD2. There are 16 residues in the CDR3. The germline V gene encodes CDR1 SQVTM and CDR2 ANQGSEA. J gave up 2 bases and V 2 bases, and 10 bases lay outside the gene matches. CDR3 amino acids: CSVERASGAETYEQYF. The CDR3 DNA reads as TGCAGCGTTGAAAGGGCTAGCGGGGCAGAGACCTACGAGCAGTACTTC.

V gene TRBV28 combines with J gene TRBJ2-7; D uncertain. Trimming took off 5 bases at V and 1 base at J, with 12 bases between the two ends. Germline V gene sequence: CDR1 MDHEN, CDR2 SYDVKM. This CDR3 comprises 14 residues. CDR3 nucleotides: TGTGCCAGCAGTACTGAAGTGACGTCCTACGAGCAGTACTTC. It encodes CASSTEVTSYEQYF.

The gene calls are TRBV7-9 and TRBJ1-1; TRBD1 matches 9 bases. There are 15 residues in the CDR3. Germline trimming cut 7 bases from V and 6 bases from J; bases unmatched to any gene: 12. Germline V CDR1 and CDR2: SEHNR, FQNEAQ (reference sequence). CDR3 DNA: TGTGCCAGCATCCCGTGGGACAGGGTTCCTCCTGAAGCTTTCTTT. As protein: CASIPWDRVPPEAFF. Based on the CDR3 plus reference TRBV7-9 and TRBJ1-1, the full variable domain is DTGVSQNPRHKITKRGQNVTFRCDPISEHNRLYWYRQTLGQGPEFLTYFQNEAQLEKSRLLSDRFSAERPKGSFSTLEIQRTEQGDSAMYLCASIPWDRVPPEAFFGQGTRLTVV.

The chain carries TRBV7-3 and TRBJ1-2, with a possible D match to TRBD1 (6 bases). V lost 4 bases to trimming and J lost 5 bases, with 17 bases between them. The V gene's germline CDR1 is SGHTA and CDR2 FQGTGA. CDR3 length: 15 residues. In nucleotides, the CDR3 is TGTGCCAGCAGCTCGGGGGCCAGCCATCCTTATGGCTACACCTTC. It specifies CASSSGASHPYGYTF.

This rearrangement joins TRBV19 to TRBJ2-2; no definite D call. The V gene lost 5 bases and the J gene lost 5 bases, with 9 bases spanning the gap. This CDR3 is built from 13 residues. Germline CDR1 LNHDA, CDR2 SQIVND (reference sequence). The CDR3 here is CASSFRGTGELFF. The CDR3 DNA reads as TGTGCCAGTAGTTTTAGAGGAACCGGGGAGCTGTTTTTT.

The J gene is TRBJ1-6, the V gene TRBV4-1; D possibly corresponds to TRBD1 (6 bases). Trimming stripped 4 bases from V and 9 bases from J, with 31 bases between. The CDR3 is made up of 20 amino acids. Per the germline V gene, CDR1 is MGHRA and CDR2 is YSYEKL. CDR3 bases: TGCGCCAGCAGCCGCTTAAAGAGGTCAGGGGCCCTTGTTGATGGTTCACCCCTCCACTTT. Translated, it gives CASSRLKRSGALVDGSPLHF.

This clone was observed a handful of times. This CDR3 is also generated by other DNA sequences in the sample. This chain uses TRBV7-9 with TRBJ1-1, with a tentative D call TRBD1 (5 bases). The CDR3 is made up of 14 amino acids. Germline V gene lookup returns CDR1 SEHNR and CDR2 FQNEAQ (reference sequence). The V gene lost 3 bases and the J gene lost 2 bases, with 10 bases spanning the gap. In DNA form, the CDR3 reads TGTGCCAGCAGCTTCGGGGGGGGTAACACTGAAGCTTTCTTT. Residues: CASSFGGGNTEAFF.

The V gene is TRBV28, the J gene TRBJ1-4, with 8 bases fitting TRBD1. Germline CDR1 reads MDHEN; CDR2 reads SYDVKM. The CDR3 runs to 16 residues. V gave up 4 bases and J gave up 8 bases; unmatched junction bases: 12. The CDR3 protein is CASSSWDTGGGEKLFF. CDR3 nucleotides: TGTGCCAGCAGTTCGTGGGATACAGGGGGTGGGGAAAAACTGTTTTTT.

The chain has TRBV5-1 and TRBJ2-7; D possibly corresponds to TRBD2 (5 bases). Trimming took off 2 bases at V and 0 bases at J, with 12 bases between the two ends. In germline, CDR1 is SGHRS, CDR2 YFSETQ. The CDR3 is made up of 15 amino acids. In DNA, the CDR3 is TGCGCCAGCAGCTTCAGAGAGGGAAGCTCCTACGAGCAGTACTTC. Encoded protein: CASSFREGSSYEQYF.

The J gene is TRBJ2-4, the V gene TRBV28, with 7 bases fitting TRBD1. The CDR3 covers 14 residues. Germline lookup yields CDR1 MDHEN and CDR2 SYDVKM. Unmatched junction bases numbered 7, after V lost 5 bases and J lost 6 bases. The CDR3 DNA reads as TGTGCCAGCAGTACTCCGGACAGGTTAAACATTCAGTACTTC. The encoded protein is CASSTPDRLNIQYF.

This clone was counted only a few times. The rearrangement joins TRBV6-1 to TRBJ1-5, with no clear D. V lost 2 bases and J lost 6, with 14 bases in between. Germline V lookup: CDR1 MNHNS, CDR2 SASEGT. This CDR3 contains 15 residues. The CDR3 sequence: CASSEQVPFRQPQHF. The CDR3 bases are TGTGCCAGCAGTGAACAGGTGCCCTTTCGTCAGCCCCAGCATTTT.

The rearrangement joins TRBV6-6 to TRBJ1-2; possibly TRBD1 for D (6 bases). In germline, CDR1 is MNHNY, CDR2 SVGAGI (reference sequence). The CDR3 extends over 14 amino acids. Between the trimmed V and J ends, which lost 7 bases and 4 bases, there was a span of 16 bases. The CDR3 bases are TGTGCCAGCACCCCATCGGACAGTCTCTATGGCTACACCTTC. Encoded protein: CASTPSDSLYGYTF.

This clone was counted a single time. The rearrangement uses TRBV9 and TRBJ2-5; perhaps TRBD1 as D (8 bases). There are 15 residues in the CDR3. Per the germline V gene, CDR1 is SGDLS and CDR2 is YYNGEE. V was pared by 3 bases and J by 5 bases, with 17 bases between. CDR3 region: CASSARTGRGETQYF. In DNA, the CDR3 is TGTGCCAGCAGCGCCCGGACAGGGAGGGGGGAGACCCAGTACTTC.

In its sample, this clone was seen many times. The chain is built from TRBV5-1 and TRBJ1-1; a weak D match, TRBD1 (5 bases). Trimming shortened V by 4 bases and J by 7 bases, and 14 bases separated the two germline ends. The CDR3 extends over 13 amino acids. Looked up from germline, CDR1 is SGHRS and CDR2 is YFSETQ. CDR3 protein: CASSPPDSVEAFF. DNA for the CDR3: TGCGCCAGCAGCCCCCCCGACAGCGTTGAAGCTTTCTTT.

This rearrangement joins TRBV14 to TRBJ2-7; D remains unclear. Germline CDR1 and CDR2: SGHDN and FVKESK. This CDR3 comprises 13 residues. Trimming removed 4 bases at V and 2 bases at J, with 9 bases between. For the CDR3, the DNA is TGTGCCAGCAGCCCGTCCCGGACCTACGAGCAGTACTTC. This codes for CASSPSRTYEQYF.